This TCR beta chain originates from a study of CD8+ T cells in alopecia areata. About the research overall: Treated patients received oral tofacitinib, 5 to 10 mg twice daily.

This clone was observed a few times. Its antigen is undetermined. Following RNA extraction, reverse transcription yielded cDNA that acted as the sequencing template. The repertoire was sequenced with immunoSEQ multiplex PCR; TCRdb's copy has only in-frame clones and lacks some. The sample lists some 200,000 clones; roughly 40% were seen once. Germline loops: CDR1 SQVTM, CDR2 ANQGSEA. The CDR3 is 13 residues long. The V and J ends lost 6 bases and 2 bases, in that order; junction bases with no gene match: 4. Study-level findings and limits: Persistence of many expanded lesional clones was seen in scalp and blood during tofacitinib.

Treatment denoted: oral pan-JAK inhibitor, 5-10 mg twice daily. It was from alopecia areata patients that lesional scalp punch biopsies and peripheral blood were collected. Cell sorting was applied to PBMCs, and CD4+ and CD8+ T cells were collected. This TCR was recovered from a human donor with alopecia areata. The sequenced sample was CD4+ T cells sorted from blood, obtained at approximately week 37, from a patient treated with tofacitinib. The chain couples TRBV29-1 to TRBJ1-5; 7 bases align to TRBD1. This chain's CDR3 is CSVAGTGNQPQHF. CDR3 sequence (DNA): TGCAGCGTGGCCGGGACAGGCAATCAGCCCCAGCATTTT.